Each of the 28 T cell receptor beta chains below was sequenced from the same sample in a study of blood T cell repertoires in COVID-19. TCRdb keeps only in-frame clones here, not all; method: immunoSEQ multiplex PCR. The sample lists roughly 200,000 clones; about 85% were seen once. The sequenced sample was peripheral blood. These receptors were taken from a woman aged 30 to 39 with active or convalescent COVID-19.

The CDR3 DNA is TGTGCCAGCAGTTACTCGGGCAGAAACTATGGCTACACCTTC. Its protein product is CASSYSGRNYGYTF. The chain carries TRBV6-5 and TRBJ1-2; D is unresolved. The V end lost 0 bases, the J end lost 2 bases, and 7 bases lay between the germline ends. Per germline, CDR1 MNHEY and CDR2 SVGAGI. The CDR3 spans 14 residues.

The V call is TRBV19, the J call TRBJ2-5, with TRBD1 as a possible D gene (5 bases). Trimming stripped 4 bases from V and 3 bases from J, with 18 bases between. Germline V gene lookup returns CDR1 LNHDA and CDR2 SQIVND (reference sequence). This CDR3 is built from 16 residues. CDR3 amino acids: CASSSRGSAREETQYF. CDR3 DNA: TGTGCCAGTAGTAGTAGGGGCAGCGCAAGGGAAGAGACCCAGTACTTC.

J is TRBJ1-2 and V is TRBV24-1, with TRBD1 as a possible D gene (6 bases). This CDR3 is 17 amino acids long. Germline assignment: CDR1 KGHDR and CDR2 SFDVKD. The V and J ends lost 5 bases and 2 bases respectively, with 20 bases between them. DNA of the CDR3: TGTGCCACCAGTGGGCTGGACAGCCGGGGAATAAACTATGGCTACACCTTC. Translation gives CATSGLDSRGINYGYTF.

The chain uses TRBV12-5 and TRBJ1-1; tentatively, D is TRBD1 (6 bases). Germline loops: CDR1 LGHNT, CDR2 FRNRAP. Trimming cost V 1 base and J 2 bases, with 8 bases left between them. The CDR3 spans 14 residues. The CDR3 nucleotides are TGTGCTAGTGGTTTGGGGACAGATAACACTGAAGCTTTCTTT. This codes for CASGLGTDNTEAFF.

The genes are TRBV11-3 and TRBJ1-3; D remains unclear. The CDR3 runs 15 residues. V lost 2 bases to trimming and J lost 2 bases, with 10 bases between them. Germline CDR1 reads SGHNT; CDR2 reads YENEEA. DNA for the CDR3: TGTGCCAGCAGCTTATATCGTGTCCCTGGAAACACCATATATTTT. It yields the protein CASSLYRVPGNTIYF.

This clone was counted a few times. V is TRBV4-1 and J is TRBJ1-4; 9 bases are a match to TRBD1. Germline V gene data show CDR1 as MGHRA and CDR2 as YSYEKL. The CDR3 is 15 amino acids. V lost 5 bases, J lost 8 bases, and 9 bases stayed unmatched. This chain's CDR3 is CASSSTGTGIEKLFF. The CDR3 DNA is TGCGCCAGCAGCTCGACCGGGACAGGGATAGAAAAACTGTTTTTT.

This sequence joins TRBV28 and TRBJ2-1; no clear D. V lost 1 base and J 9 bases, leaving 4 bases between the germline ends. The CDR3 spans 11 residues. CDR1 MDHEN and CDR2 SYDVKM come from the germline V gene. CDR3 residues: CASSLFLEQFF. CDR3 DNA: TGTGCCAGCAGTTTATTCCTTGAGCAGTTCTTC.

V is TRBV2 and J is TRBJ2-1; 9 bases agree with TRBD2. CDR3 length equals 14 residues. CDR1 is SNHLY, CDR2 FYNNEI, per germline. The CDR3, as DNA: TGTGCTATGGACACTAGCGGGTCCGACAATGAGCAGTTCTTC. Translating gives CAMDTSGSDNEQFF.

The genes are TRBV28 and TRBJ1-1, with D maybe TRBD1 (5 bases). Trimming shortened V by 3 bases and J by 1 base, and 12 bases separated the two germline ends. The CDR3 covers 15 residues. The germline V gene has CDR1 MDHEN and CDR2 SYDVKM. The CDR3 DNA reads TGTGCCAGCAGTTTCCTCCGGACACGGAACACTGAAGCTTTCTTT. Residues: CASSFLRTRNTEAFF. Full variable domain (missing parts from reference TRBV28 and TRBJ1-1): DVKVTQSSRYLVKRTGEKVFLECVQDMDHENMFWYRQDPGLGLRLIYFSYDVKMKEKGDIPEGYSVSREKKERFSLILESASTNQTSMYLCASSFLRTRNTEAFFGQGTRLTVV.

This chain connects TRBV4-2 to TRBJ1-2; maybe TRBD1 (6 bases). The CDR3 extends over 15 amino acids. The germline V and J ends were trimmed by 3 bases and 6 bases, with 17 bases remaining between them. The V gene's germline CDR1 is LGHNA and CDR2 YNFKEQ. The CDR3 DNA reads TGTGCCAGCAGCCAGAGTCCGGGGGGCTGGGATGGCTACACCTTC. Amino acid sequence: CASSQSPGGWDGYTF.

The chain employs TRBV7-9 and TRBJ2-7; D not resolved. The CDR3 has 13 residues. Germline-derived CDR1 and CDR2 are SEHNR and FQNEAQ (reference sequence). V lost 3 bases, J lost 0 bases, and 6 bases lay in between. The CDR3 is CASSFPSSYEQYF. The CDR3 coding sequence is TGTGCCAGCAGCTTTCCTAGCTCCTACGAGCAGTACTTC.

The chain links TRBV24-1 to TRBJ2-1; TRBD2 might be the D (5 bases). The V end lost 5 bases, the J end lost 3 bases, and 10 bases lay between the germline ends. CDR1 KGHDR and CDR2 SFDVKD come from the germline V gene. The CDR3 has 14 residues. CDR3 DNA sequence: TGTGCCACCAGTGCGGGTGGGAGCTACAATGAGCAGTTCTTC. It translates to CATSAGGSYNEQFF.

This CDR3 reads CASSGNAGSGFF. The CDR3 DNA follows: TGTGCCAGCAGTGGAAACGCAGGGTCGGGTTTCTTT. The rearrangement uses TRBV2 and TRBJ1-1; tentatively, D is TRBD1 (5 bases). Germline V gene data show CDR1 as SNHLY and CDR2 as FYNNEI. CDR3 length: 12 residues. With 4 bases removed from V and 13 bases from J, the gap between germline ends came to 16 bases.

The rearrangement joins TRBV18 to TRBJ2-5; a weak D match, TRBD1 (5 bases). The germline CDR1 and CDR2 sequences are KGHSH and LQKENI. The germline V and J ends were trimmed by 5 bases and 2 bases, with 12 bases remaining between them. The CDR3 consists of 14 residues. The CDR3 coding sequence is TGTGCCAGCTCAAACACAGGAGAACAAGAGACCCAGTACTTC. Translated: CASSNTGEQETQYF.

The genes are TRBV7-8 and TRBJ1-5, with a tentative D call TRBD1 (5 bases). V lost 7 bases to trimming and J lost 4 bases, with 14 bases between them. The CDR3 is made up of 14 amino acids. CDR1 SGHVS and CDR2 FQNEAQ come from the germline V gene. CDR3 amino acids: CASTSRGRNQPQHF. In DNA form, the CDR3 reads TGTGCCAGCACTTCCCGGGGGAGAAATCAGCCCCAGCATTTT.

In this sample, this clone turned up a few times. The V call is TRBV29-1, the J call TRBJ1-4; 8 nucleotides agree with TRBD1. V gave up 8 bases and J gave up 10 bases; unmatched junction bases: 6. The CDR3 has 11 residues. The germline gives CDR1 SQVTM, CDR2 ANQGSEA. This CDR3 reads CSHTDRGKLFF. The DNA for the CDR3 is TGCAGCCACACAGACAGGGGAAAACTGTTTTTT.

V and J are TRBV12-3 or TRBV12-4 and TRBJ2-7, with a possible D match to TRBD2 (5 bases). CDR3 size: 13 residues. V lost 4 bases and J 3 bases, leaving 10 bases between the germline ends. The CDR3 DNA is TGTGCCAGCAGTTCAGGACTTCTCTACGAGCAGTACTTC. Translation gives CASSSGLLYEQYF.

The genes are TRBV4-1 and TRBJ1-3; 11 nucleotides match TRBD1. Germline CDR1 MGHRA, CDR2 YSYEKL. V was clipped by 4 bases and J by 0 bases; unmatched bases: 11. This CDR3 spans 19 amino acids. The CDR3 coding sequence is TGCGCCAGCAGCCGGACTCCCGGGACAGGGGGATTCTCTGGAAACACCATATATTTT. Translation: CASSRTPGTGGFSGNTIYF.

The V call is TRBV9, the J call TRBJ2-2; 7 bases are a match to TRBD2. The V gene's germline CDR1 is SGDLS and CDR2 YYNGEE. Trimming at V came to 6 bases and at J to 3 bases, leaving 8 bases not matched to a gene. The CDR3 loop spans 15 amino acids. DNA of the CDR3: TGTGCCAGCACCCCGGGCGGGGGAGACACCGGGGAGCTGTTTTTT. Translated, it gives CASTPGGGDTGELFF. The full variable domain, rest sourced from reference TRBV9 and TRBJ2-2, is DSGVTQTPKHLITATGQRVTLRCSPRSGDLSVYWYQQSLDQGLQFLIQYYNGEERAKGNILERFSAQQFPDLHSELNLSSLELGDSALYFCASTPGGGDTGELFFGEGSRLTVL.

The chain couples TRBV1 to TRBJ1-2; the table's D call TRBD1 went unverified against the DNA. TRBV1 is noted as a pseudogene. The CDR3 runs 16 residues. As DNA, the CDR3 is TGCACCAGCAGCCAAGATCGAATTGCACAGTTTTATGGCTACACCTTC. It yields the protein CTSSQDRIAQFYGYTF.

The chain carries TRBV6-5 and TRBJ1-3; no firm D call. In germline, CDR1 is MNHEY, CDR2 SVGAGI. V was trimmed by 7 bases and J by 4 bases, leaving 17 bases between them. This CDR3 comprises 15 residues. CDR3 coding DNA: TGTGCCAGCACCCTAGCCCCAGCCTCCGGAAACACCATATATTTT. It yields the protein CASTLAPASGNTIYF.

This clone was seen only a few times. This rearrangement joins TRBV21-1 to TRBJ1-2; TRBD1, the table's D call, lacks a check against the DNA. TRBV21-1 is a pseudogene segment. The CDR3 is 17 residues long. CDR3 bases: TGTGCCAGCAGCAAAGGGGACAGGCCATACGAGGTGCGAGACTACACCTTC. Protein sequence: CASSKGDRPYEVRDYTF.

The chain combines TRBV5-1 with TRBJ1-2; D possibly corresponds to TRBD1 (5 bases). Germline CDR1 is SGHRS and CDR2 is YFSETQ. The CDR3 runs 14 residues. Trimming stripped 4 bases from V and 4 bases from J, with 14 bases between. The CDR3 nucleotides are TGCGCCAGCAGCCCGAACCCCGACAGCTATGGCTACACCTTC. Protein sequence: CASSPNPDSYGYTF.

The chain combines TRBV28 with TRBJ2-7; D is uncertain. The CDR3 contains 16 residues. The ends were cut back, 4 bases at V and 6 bases at J, with 22 bases in the middle. Germline V gives CDR1 MDHEN, CDR2 SYDVKM. The CDR3 loop is CASSSTGPVSLLEQYF. In DNA, the CDR3 is TGTGCCAGCAGTTCAACTGGGCCGGTCTCACTTCTCGAGCAGTACTTC.

V usage is TRBV10-3 and J usage is TRBJ2-7; D is unclear. The CDR3 consists of 15 residues. With 2 bases removed from V and 1 base from J, the gap between germline ends came to 12 bases. CDR1 is ENHRY, CDR2 SYGVKD, per germline. The CDR3 DNA reads as TGTGCCATCAGTGAGGTTCATACGAGGTCCTACGAGCAGTACTTC. It yields the protein CAISEVHTRSYEQYF.

This clone was observed a single time. The chain employs TRBV6-1 and TRBJ2-1, with D possibly matching TRBD2 (7 bases). The germline gives CDR1 MNHNS, CDR2 SASEGT. Trimming took 2 bases from V and 1 from J, leaving 18 bases between them. This CDR3 comprises 18 residues. The CDR3 region has the DNA TGTGCCAGCAGTGAACGGGGGGCCAGCTGGACATCCTACAATGAGCAGTTCTTC. It translates to CASSERGASWTSYNEQFF.

The rearrangement links TRBV7-2 to TRBJ2-1, with TRBD2 matching 7 bases. The CDR3 length is 14 residues. Per the germline V gene, CDR1 is SGHTA and CDR2 is FQGNSA. Unmatched junction bases numbered 7, after V lost 5 bases and J lost 6 bases. The CDR3 DNA is TGTGCCAGCAGCAGTACAGCGGGAAGCAATGAGCAGTTCTTC. This sequence encodes CASSSTAGSNEQFF.

The genes are TRBV28 and TRBJ2-3, with 11 bases aligning to TRBD2. CDR1 MDHEN and CDR2 SYDVKM come from the germline V gene. V shed 1 base and J 6 bases; nucleotides not matched to a gene: 3. This CDR3 is 15 amino acids long. CDR3 in amino acids: CASSLLAGGVDTQYF. For the CDR3, the DNA is TGTGCCAGCAGTTTATTAGCGGGAGGGGTGGATACGCAGTATTTT.